This T cell receptor (beta chain) was profiled in a study of T cell changes during pregnancy in multiple sclerosis. Germline values: CDR1 LNHDA, CDR2 SQIVND (reference sequence). The CDR3 consists of 13 residues. The V gene lost 3 bases and the J gene lost 4 bases, with 7 bases spanning the gap. Sequenced by immunoSEQ multiplex PCR; TCRdb stores in-frame clones only, minus some. In the table there are fewer than 60,000 clones, around 90% of which are singletons. This chain joins TRBV19 and TRBJ1-5, with D unclear. This specimen consisted of peripheral blood, obtained after pregnancy. The receptor comes from a female donor in good health, enrolled as a control in a pregnancy study. The CDR3 DNA sequence: TGTGCCAGTAGTATTTTAGCGAATCAGCCCCAGCATTTT. Protein sequence: CASSILANQPQHF.